This entry features one TCR beta chain sequence. The data were taken from a study of coeliac disease. Data came from immunoSEQ multiplex PCR; TCRdb stores just in-frame clones and leaves some out. The sample carries more than 3,500 clones, 50% to 75% recorded once. The CDR3 sequence is 16 residues long. V lost 3 bases and J lost 1, with 15 bases in between. Germline-derived CDR1 and CDR2 are MNHEY and SMNVEV (reference sequence). The V and J genes are TRBV27 and TRBJ1-2; D might be TRBD1 (6 bases). This clonotype was sampled from a human donor with active celiac disease. Sequenced material: intraepithelial lymphocytes from the gut. DNA of the CDR3: TGTGCCAGCAGTTTCTCCAAGGACAGTTTTAACTATGGCTACACCTTC. This sequence encodes CASSFSKDSFNYGYTF.